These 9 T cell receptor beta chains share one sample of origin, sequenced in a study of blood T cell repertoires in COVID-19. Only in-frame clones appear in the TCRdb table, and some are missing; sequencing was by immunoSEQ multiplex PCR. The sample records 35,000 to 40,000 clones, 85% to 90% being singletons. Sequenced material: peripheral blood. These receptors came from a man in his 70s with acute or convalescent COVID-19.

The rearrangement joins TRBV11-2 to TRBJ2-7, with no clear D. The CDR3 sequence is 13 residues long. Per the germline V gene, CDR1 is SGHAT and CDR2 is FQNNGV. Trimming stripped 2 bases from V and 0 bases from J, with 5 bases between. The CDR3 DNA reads TGTGCCAGCAGCTTACCGTCCTCCTACGAGCAGTACTTC. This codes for CASSLPSSYEQYF.

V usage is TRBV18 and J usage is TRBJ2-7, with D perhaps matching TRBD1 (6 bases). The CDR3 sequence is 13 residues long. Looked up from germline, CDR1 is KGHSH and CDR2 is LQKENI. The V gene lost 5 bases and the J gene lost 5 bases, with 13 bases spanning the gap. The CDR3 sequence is CASSKGVGDEQYF. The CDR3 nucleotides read TGTGCCAGCTCAAAGGGGGTCGGGGACGAGCAGTACTTC.

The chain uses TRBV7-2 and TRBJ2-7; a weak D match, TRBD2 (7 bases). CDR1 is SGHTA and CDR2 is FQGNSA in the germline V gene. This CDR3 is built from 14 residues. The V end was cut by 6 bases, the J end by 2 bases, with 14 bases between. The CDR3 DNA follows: TGTGCCAGCAGTGGGGGGCGGGGGCCCTACGAGCAGTACTTC. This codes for CASSGGRGPYEQYF.

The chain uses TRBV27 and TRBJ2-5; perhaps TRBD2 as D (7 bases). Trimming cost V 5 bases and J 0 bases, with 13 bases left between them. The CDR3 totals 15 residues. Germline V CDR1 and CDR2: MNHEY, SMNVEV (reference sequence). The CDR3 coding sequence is TGTGCCAGCAGTGACCGGGGGGCGTACCAAGAGACCCAGTACTTC. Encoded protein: CASSDRGAYQETQYF.

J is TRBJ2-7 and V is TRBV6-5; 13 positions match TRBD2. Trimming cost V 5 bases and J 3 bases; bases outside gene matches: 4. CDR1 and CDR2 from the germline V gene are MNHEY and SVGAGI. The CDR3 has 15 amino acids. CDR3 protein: CASSRGTSGIYEQYF. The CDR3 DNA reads TGTGCCAGCAGTCGAGGGACTAGCGGGATCTACGAGCAGTACTTC.

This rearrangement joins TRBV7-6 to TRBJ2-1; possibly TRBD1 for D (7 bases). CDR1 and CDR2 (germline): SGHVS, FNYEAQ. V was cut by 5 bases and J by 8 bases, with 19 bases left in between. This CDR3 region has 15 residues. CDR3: CASSPVQGGIDEQFF. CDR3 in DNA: TGTGCCAGCAGCCCAGTCCAGGGGGGTATTGATGAGCAGTTCTTC.

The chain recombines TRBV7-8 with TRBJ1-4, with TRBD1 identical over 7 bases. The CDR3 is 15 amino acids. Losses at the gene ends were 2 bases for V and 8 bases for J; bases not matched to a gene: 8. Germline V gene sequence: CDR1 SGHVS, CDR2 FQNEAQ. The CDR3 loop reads CASSLRDSRREKLFF. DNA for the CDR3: TGTGCCAGCAGCTTAAGGGACAGCAGGCGAGAAAAACTGTTTTTT.

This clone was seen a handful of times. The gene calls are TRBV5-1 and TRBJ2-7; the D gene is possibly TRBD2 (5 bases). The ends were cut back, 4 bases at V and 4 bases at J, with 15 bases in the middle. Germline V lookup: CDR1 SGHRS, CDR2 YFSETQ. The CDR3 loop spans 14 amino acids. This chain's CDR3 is CASSPDSLNYEQYF. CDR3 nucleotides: TGCGCCAGCAGCCCGGACTCCCTAAATTACGAGCAGTACTTC.

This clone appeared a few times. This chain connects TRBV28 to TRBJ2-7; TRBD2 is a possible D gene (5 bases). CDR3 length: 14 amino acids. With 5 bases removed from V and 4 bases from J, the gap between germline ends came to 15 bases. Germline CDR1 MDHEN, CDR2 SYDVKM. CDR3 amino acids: CASSQLQGGYEQYF. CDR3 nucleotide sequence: TGTGCCAGCAGTCAATTACAAGGCGGGTACGAGCAGTACTTC.